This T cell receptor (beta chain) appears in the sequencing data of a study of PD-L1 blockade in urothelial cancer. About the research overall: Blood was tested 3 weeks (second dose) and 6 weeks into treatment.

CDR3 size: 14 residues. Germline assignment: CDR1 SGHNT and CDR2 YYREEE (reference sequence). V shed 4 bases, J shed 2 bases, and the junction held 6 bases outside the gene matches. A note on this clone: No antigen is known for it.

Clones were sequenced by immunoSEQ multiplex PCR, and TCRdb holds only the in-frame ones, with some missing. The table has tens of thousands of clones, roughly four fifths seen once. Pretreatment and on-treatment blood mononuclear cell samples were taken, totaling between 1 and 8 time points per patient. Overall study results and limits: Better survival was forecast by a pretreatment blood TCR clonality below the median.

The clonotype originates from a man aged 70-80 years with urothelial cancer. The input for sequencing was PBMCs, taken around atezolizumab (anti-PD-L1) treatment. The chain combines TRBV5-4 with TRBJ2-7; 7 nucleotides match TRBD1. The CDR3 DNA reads TGTGCCAGCAGCCGGGACAGTAAGACCTACGAGCAGTACTTC. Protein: CASSRDSKTYEQYF.